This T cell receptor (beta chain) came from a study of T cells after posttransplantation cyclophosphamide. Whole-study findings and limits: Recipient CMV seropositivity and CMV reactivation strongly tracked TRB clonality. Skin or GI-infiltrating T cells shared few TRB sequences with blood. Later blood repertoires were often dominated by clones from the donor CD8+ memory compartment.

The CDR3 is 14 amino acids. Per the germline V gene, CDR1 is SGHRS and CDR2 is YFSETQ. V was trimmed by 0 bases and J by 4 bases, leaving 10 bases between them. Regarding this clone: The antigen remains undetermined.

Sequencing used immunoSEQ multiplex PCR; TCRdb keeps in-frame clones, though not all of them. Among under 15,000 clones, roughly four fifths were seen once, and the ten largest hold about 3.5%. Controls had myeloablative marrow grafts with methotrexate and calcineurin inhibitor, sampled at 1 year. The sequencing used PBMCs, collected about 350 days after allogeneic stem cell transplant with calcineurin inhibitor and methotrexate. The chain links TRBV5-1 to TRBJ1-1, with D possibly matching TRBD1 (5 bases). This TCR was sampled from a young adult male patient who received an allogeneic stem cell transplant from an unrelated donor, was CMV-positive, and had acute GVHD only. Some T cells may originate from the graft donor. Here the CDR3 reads CASSLGGLGTEAFF. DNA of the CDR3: TGCGCCAGCAGCTTGGGGGGCCTCGGCACTGAAGCTTTCTTT.